The rows below give T cell receptor beta chains drawn from one sample of a study of shared clonotypes between healthy human individuals. Produced via immunoSEQ multiplex PCR; TCRdb's table is partial and in-frame only. Found here are roughly 2,500,000 clones, 93% of them singletons; the top ten hold approximately 0.36%. The sequenced sample consisted of naive CD4+ T cells from PBMCs. These receptors came from a young man in good health. Some clones in this sample may be carry-over from other donors' samples. Both conserved end residues are trimmed from each CDR3. Each record gives: J gene, V gene, clone size, D gene, CDR3 protein. D genes are given only for firm matches. Clone sizes are given selectively: once, few, many, or a class where the clone is expanded.

J gene: TRBJ1-3
V gene: TRBV9
clone size: -
D gene: TRBD1
CDR3 protein: ASSAAGGFGNTIY

J gene: TRBJ1-4
V gene: TRBV6-1
clone size: -
D gene: -
CDR3 protein: AAKDIALGKLF

J gene: TRBJ2-7
V gene: TRBV6-1
clone size: once
D gene: TRBD2
CDR3 protein: ASSGTSGTLWGEQY

J gene: TRBJ1-1
V gene: TRBV11-2
clone size: -
D gene: -
CDR3 protein: ASSFYPGSPHNTEAF

J gene: TRBJ1-2
V gene: TRBV29-1
clone size: -
D gene: TRBD1
CDR3 protein: SADIRTGRHYGYT

J gene: TRBJ2-2
V gene: TRBV7-3
clone size: few
D gene: -
CDR3 protein: ASSQGPGELF

J gene: TRBJ1-2
V gene: TRBV11-3
clone size: -
D gene: -
CDR3 protein: ASSLNEGDKR

J gene: TRBJ2-1
V gene: TRBV11-2
clone size: -
D gene: -
CDR3 protein: ASSLAGAHLVEQF

J gene: TRBJ2-3
V gene: TRBV5-4
clone size: -
D gene: -
CDR3 protein: ASSLTSSSDTQY

J gene: TRBJ2-1
V gene: TRBV6-7
clone size: -
D gene: -
CDR3 protein: ASKNEGTNEQF